This entry features one TCR beta chain sequence. Its antigen is still unknown. The sample comes from a study of OX40 agonist ivuxolimab in advanced cancers. Study information: Hepatocellular carcinoma, melanoma, renal cell or head and neck cancer was diagnosed in the dose-escalation patients. Study-level results: CD4+ and CD8+ T cells in blood underwent clonal expansion by week 6 at 0.1 to 3.0 mg/kg.

The protocol was immunoSEQ multiplex PCR, while the TCRdb copy is restricted to in-frame clones and leaves out a portion. The sample has about 120,000 clones, more than 80% seen once. Germline CDR1 reads SGHTA; CDR2 reads FQGNSA. The J segment lost 4 bases and the V segment lost 5 bases, leaving 6 bases of the junction unmatched. This CDR3 is 15 amino acids long. The sample consisted of CD4+ or CD8+ T cells sorted from blood, taken in a trial of the OX40 agonist ivuxolimab. This sequence originates from an adult with an advanced solid tumor such as melanoma, head and neck, liver or kidney cancer. The V call is TRBV7-2, the J call TRBJ2-2; 8 nucleotides align to TRBD1. The CDR3 DNA sequence: TGTGCCAGCAGCCACGGACAGGGCGGCACCGGGGAGCTGTTTTTT. Translation: CASSHGQGGTGELFF.